Sequencing of this T cell receptor (beta chain) was carried out in a study of T cells in Graves' hyperthyroidism and ophthalmopathy. Across the whole study: Any treatment followed the collection of peripheral blood at initial diagnosis. Overall study findings and caveats: In blood, most of the thyroid clonotypes expanded above 0.001 were also present. Model output signaled ophthalmopathy a median roughly 6.5 months ahead of onset.

From germline, CDR1 is KGHDR and CDR2 SFDVKD. The CDR3 spans 17 residues. V lost 1 base to trimming and J lost 2 bases, with 13 bases between them. The source material, RNA transcripts, was used to amplify TCR beta CDR3 regions. Using the HTBI primer set, a first-round RT-PCR was run on the TCR CDR3. A single record per CDR3 protein comes from TCRdb applying MiXCR to the multiplex PCR reads. The sample has approximately 600,000 distinct CDR3 sequences; around 21% are singletons. As to this clonotype: Its specificity is unknown.

Sequencing used blood. This TCR was sampled from a man between 25 and 39 years old with Graves' ophthalmopathy. The V and J genes are TRBV24-1 and TRBJ2-2, with D hard to call. CDR3 coding DNA: TGTGCCACCAGTGATTTAGGTGGGCACGGAAACACCGGGGAGCTGTTTTTT. Translated, it gives CATSDLGGHGNTGELFF.